Presented here are 28 T cell receptor beta chains from one specimen sequenced in a study of blood T cells in healthy people across ages. The second PCR ran 7 to 11 cycles with a sample-barcoded 5' primer and J-beta primers. One entry per CDR3 protein results from TCRdb running MiXCR on the 5' RACE reads. This sample has about 930,000 distinct CDR3 sequences, with about 27% found just once. The data were also submitted as part of a second study, on T cells of mothers and their children.

Sequencing was done on a sample of blood. The receptors shown here come from a woman aged 35 to 49 in good health.

On this clonotype itself: It may be a read error: a sequence one base away is much more abundant. The chain carries TRBV10-2 and TRBJ2-1, with D perhaps assigned TRBD1 or TRBD2 (5 bases each). The end of the DNA is better explained by TRBJ2-7, so the J call may be wrong. The CDR3 is 15 residues long. Germline CDR1 and CDR2: WSHSY and SAAADI. The chain's CDR3 is CASGGDSVSYNEQYF. In DNA, the CDR3 is TGCGCCAGCGGAGGTGACAGTGTCTCCTACAATGAGCAGTACTTC.

This clonotype appeared many times. This chain connects TRBV4-1 to TRBJ2-7; D is unclear. Germline V gives CDR1 MGHRA, CDR2 YSYEKL. V lost 4 bases, J lost 2 bases, and 15 bases lay in between. CDR3 size: 15 residues. CDR3 in amino acids: CASSLDPKEPYEQYF. The CDR3 DNA reads TGCGCCAGCAGCCTCGATCCTAAGGAGCCCTACGAGCAGTACTTC.

Concerning this clonotype: At one end, the junction sequence differs from germline, possibly due to a read error. The rearrangement links TRBV20-1 to TRBJ1-2; tentative D call: TRBD1 (5 bases). The CDR3 length is 15 residues. Germline V lookup: CDR1 DFQATT, CDR2 SNEGSKA (reference sequence). The CDR3 region is CSVRGRGGAAYGYTF. For the CDR3, the DNA is TGCAGTGTTAGAGGGCGGGGAGGGGCGGCCTATGGCTACACCTTC.

On this clonotype: A clone one base away is much larger, so this may be a read error. The rearrangement links TRBV5-1 to TRBJ2-7, with TRBD1 matching 7 bases. The CDR3 covers 14 residues. V shed 0 bases and J 3 bases; nucleotides not matched to a gene: 3. Looked up from germline, CDR1 is SGHRS and CDR2 is YFSETQ. CDR3: CASSLDRGNYEQYF. The CDR3 DNA sequence: TGCGCCAGCAGCTTGGACAGGGGAAACTACGAGCAGTACTTC.

A remark on this clonotype: One end of the junction varies from germline; a read error may be responsible. V and J are TRBV3-1 and TRBJ1-2, with D unclear. The CDR3 loop spans 13 amino acids. Germline assignment: CDR1 LGHDT and CDR2 YNNKEL (reference sequence). The CDR3 sequence: CASSQVGLSGYIF. DNA for the CDR3: TGTGCCAGCAGCCAAGTGGGTCTCTCGGGCTACATCTTC.

The chain uses TRBV11-2 and TRBJ2-5; TRBD2 is a possible D gene (5 bases). This CDR3 has 16 amino acids. Germline V gene sequence: CDR1 SGHAT, CDR2 FQNNGV. Between the trimmed V and J ends, which lost 3 bases and 2 bases, there was a span of 16 bases. CDR3 sequence reads: CASSFLSSGPQETQYF. The CDR3 DNA reads as TGTGCCAGCAGCTTCCTATCAAGCGGCCCGCAAGAGACCCAGTACTTC.

This clonotype was found a few times. The chain carries TRBV5-1 and TRBJ2-7, with D unclear. Germline V gives CDR1 SGHRS, CDR2 YFSETQ. This CDR3 is 13 amino acids long. The V end lost 0 bases, the J end lost 6 bases, and 10 bases lay between the germline ends. CDR3 residues: CASSLGDLGEQYF. CDR3 sequence (DNA): TGCGCCAGCAGCTTGGGGGATCTGGGCGAGCAGTACTTC.

In this sample, this clonotype turned up a few times. V and J are TRBV5-1 and TRBJ1-2; 8 bases align to TRBD1. The germline V gene encodes CDR1 SGHRS and CDR2 YFSETQ. Germline trimming cut 4 bases from V and 7 bases from J; bases unmatched to any gene: 9. CDR3 length equals 14 residues. In DNA form, the CDR3 reads TGCGCCAGCAGCACACGTCAGGGGGCTGGTGGCTACACCTTC. Its translation is CASSTRQGAGGYTF. Full variable domain (rest looked up from reference TRBV5-1 and TRBJ1-2): KAGVTQTPRYLIKTRGQQVTLSCSPISGHRSVSWYQQTPGQGLQFLFEYFSETQRNKGNFPGRFSGRQFSNSRSEMNVSTLELGDSALYLCASSTRQGAGGYTFGSGTRLTVV.

In this sample, this clonotype turned up many times. The chain uses TRBV11-2 and TRBJ2-5; tentative D call: TRBD2 (5 bases). The V end lost 5 bases, the J end lost 9 bases, and 19 bases lay between the germline ends. The CDR3 contains 14 residues. CDR1 is SGHAT and CDR2 is FQNNGV in the germline V gene. The CDR3 DNA is TGTGCCAGCAGCCCTCCCATGGGGAGACGGTCCCAGTACTTC. Protein: CASSPPMGRRSQYF.

This clonotype was observed many times. V usage is TRBV6-5 and J usage is TRBJ1-4, with TRBD1 matching over 11 bases. The CDR3 covers 15 residues. Per the germline V gene, CDR1 is MNHEY and CDR2 is SVGAGI. V was clipped by 4 bases and J by 8 bases; unmatched bases: 6. This chain's CDR3 is CASSSRTGGREKLFF. The DNA for the CDR3 is TGTGCCAGCAGTTCTCGGACAGGGGGCCGGGAAAAACTGTTTTTT.

The rearrangement links TRBV6-2 or TRBV6-3 to TRBJ1-5; perhaps TRBD1 as D (5 bases). This CDR3 has 14 amino acids. Germline values: CDR1 MNHEY, CDR2 SVGEGT. V was shortened by 2 bases and J by 7 bases, with 12 bases between the two germline ends. CDR3 region: CASSYGRGRQPQHF. In DNA, the CDR3 is TGTGCCAGCAGTTACGGGCGGGGGAGACAGCCCCAGCATTTT.

The chain joins TRBV5-1 to TRBJ2-1; the match to TRBD2 covers 14 bases. Germline assignment: CDR1 SGHRS and CDR2 YFSETQ. The ends lost 3 bases at V and 2 bases at J; junction bases unmatched: 10. This CDR3 has 19 amino acids. The CDR3 region is CASSSGLAGGKPTYNEQFF. CDR3 sequence (DNA): TGCGCCAGCAGCTCCGGACTAGCGGGGGGTAAACCTACCTACAATGAGCAGTTCTTC.

The rearrangement uses TRBV19 and TRBJ1-1; D not resolved. Germline V gene lookup returns CDR1 LNHDA and CDR2 SQIVND (reference sequence). The CDR3 runs to 14 residues. Deletions cut 7 bases from V and 0 bases from J, with 12 bases between. The CDR3 here is CASTPGPLNTEAFF. The CDR3, as DNA: TGTGCCAGTACCCCCGGGCCCCTGAACACTGAAGCTTTCTTT.

This clonotype was found many times. The chain employs TRBV6-6 and TRBJ1-5; D not certain. Looked up from germline, CDR1 is MNHNY and CDR2 is SVGAGI (reference sequence). V was cut by 2 bases and J by 7 bases, with 9 bases left in between. The CDR3 spans 13 residues. The CDR3 reads CASSYEGEQPQHF. Here the CDR3 DNA reads TGTGCCAGCAGTTACGAGGGAGAGCAGCCCCAGCATTTT.

Concerning this clonotype: A much larger clone lies a single base off, so this may be a read error. This sequence joins TRBV20-1 and TRBJ2-1; D gene unclear. Germline V gene data show CDR1 as DFQATT and CDR2 as SNEGSKA (reference sequence). This CDR3 is built from 13 residues. Trimming removed 2 bases at V and 10 bases at J, with 15 bases between. The chain's CDR3 is CSARRPLLYEQFF. The CDR3 DNA reads TGCAGTGCTAGAAGACCTTTACTATACGAGCAGTTCTTC.

This clonotype has more than one count but fewer than ten. The chain joins TRBV28 to TRBJ1-4, with D perhaps matching TRBD1 (6 bases). The V and J ends lost 7 bases and 7 bases respectively, with 13 bases between them. The CDR3 totals 13 residues. Germline V gives CDR1 MDHEN, CDR2 SYDVKM. CDR3 loop: CASTTGRFEKLFF. The CDR3 nucleotides read TGTGCCAGCACTACAGGGCGGTTTGAAAAACTGTTTTTT.

J is TRBJ1-4 and V is TRBV12-3 or TRBV12-4; 10 bases are shared with TRBD1. The CDR3 has 15 amino acids. V lost 6 bases, J lost 8 bases, and 9 bases stayed unmatched. CDR3 region: CASSWDRGPGEKLFF. The CDR3 nucleotides are TGTGCCAGCAGCTGGGACAGGGGACCAGGGGAAAAACTGTTTTTT.

The chain combines TRBV29-1 with TRBJ2-7, with 12 positions matching TRBD2. CDR3 size: 13 residues. J was trimmed by 5 bases and V by 3 bases; bases with no gene match: 2. Per the germline V gene, CDR1 is SQVTM and CDR2 is ANQGSEA. In nucleotides, the CDR3 is TGCAGCGTTGAGACTAGCGGGGGCAACGAGCAGTACTTC. This gives the protein CSVETSGGNEQYF.

This clonotype showed up just a few times. The V gene is TRBV5-1, the J gene TRBJ2-3; D may be TRBD1 (6 bases). V was clipped by 4 bases and J by 2 bases, with 17 bases between them. The CDR3 sequence is 16 residues long. CDR1 is SGHRS and CDR2 is YFSETQ in the germline V gene. CDR3 loop: CASSPGLQGTTDTQYF. The CDR3 DNA reads TGCGCCAGCAGCCCTGGTCTGCAGGGGACCACAGATACGCAGTATTTT.

The CDR3 protein is CASSVDWGSNTEAFF. As DNA, the CDR3 is TGTGCCAGCAGCGTAGATTGGGGCAGCAACACTGAAGCTTTCTTT. The chain is built from TRBV9 and TRBJ1-1; weak D call: TRBD1 (5 bases). The length of the CDR3 is 15 residues. V lost 0 bases and J 2 bases, leaving 11 bases between the germline ends. The germline CDR1 and CDR2 sequences are SGDLS and YYNGEE.

This clonotype was detected a few times. The V call is TRBV7-2, the J call TRBJ1-1, with D possibly TRBD1 on 6 matching bases. The germline V gene encodes CDR1 SGHTA and CDR2 FQGNSA. The CDR3 sequence is 14 residues long. V was trimmed by 2 bases and J by 4 bases, leaving 11 bases between them. For the CDR3, the DNA is TGTGCCAGCAGCTTATCCGGGGGGCCCACTGAAGCTTTCTTT. Translation gives CASSLSGGPTEAFF.

This chain uses TRBV29-1 with TRBJ1-1, with TRBD1 matching 8 bases. Looked up from germline, CDR1 is SQVTM and CDR2 is ANQGSEA. This CDR3 spans 14 amino acids. Trimming removed 6 bases from V and 3 bases from J; junction bases left unmatched: 9. CDR3 loop: CSVSSGGRDTEAFF. The DNA of the CDR3 is TGCAGCGTCAGTTCAGGGGGCAGGGACACTGAAGCTTTCTTT.

This clonotype was seen repeatedly, ten times or more. The chain combines TRBV29-1 with TRBJ2-7, with D possibly TRBD2 on 5 matching bases. This CDR3 has 12 amino acids. The V gene's germline CDR1 is SQVTM and CDR2 ANQGSEA. V was pared by 0 bases and J by 6 bases, with 9 bases between. The CDR3 DNA sequence: TGCAGCGTTGAAGATCTTCGGGGCGAGCAGTACTTC. The encoded protein is CSVEDLRGEQYF.

This clonotype was observed a few times. The J gene is TRBJ1-1, the V gene TRBV18; D is ambiguous. The CDR3 has 16 residues. Germline loops: CDR1 KGHSH, CDR2 LQKENI. Trimming removed 3 bases from V and 2 bases from J, with 16 bases in between. Here the CDR3 DNA reads TGTGCCAGCTCACCGTCCGTCGTGGAGGTCAACACTGAAGCTTTCTTT. It translates to CASSPSVVEVNTEAFF.

A remark on this clonotype: This could be a read error, since a much larger clone is one nucleotide away. The chain employs TRBV7-7 and TRBJ2-5, with unresolved D. The DNA end is a closer match to TRBJ2-7, so the J assignment may be wrong. Germline-derived CDR1 and CDR2 are SSHAT and FNYEAQ (reference sequence). This CDR3 is built from 13 residues. As DNA, the CDR3 is TGTGCCAGCAGCTTAGACACCAACTACGAGCAGTACTTC. Translation: CASSLDTNYEQYF.

This clonotype was observed a few times. This chain connects TRBV28 to TRBJ1-2; D possibly corresponds to TRBD1 (6 bases). The CDR3 is 15 amino acids. V dropped 2 bases and J dropped 7 bases, with 17 bases sitting between them. Germline V gene sequence: CDR1 MDHEN, CDR2 SYDVKM. The CDR3: CASSLPTGGAFGYTF. The CDR3, as DNA: TGTGCCAGCAGTTTACCGACCGGGGGCGCGTTTGGCTACACCTTC.

This clonotype has more than one count but fewer than ten. The V call is TRBV27, the J call TRBJ2-7; D uncertain. The CDR3 is made up of 14 amino acids. Germline V CDR1 and CDR2: MNHEY, SMNVEV (reference sequence). Deletions cut 8 bases from V and 2 bases from J, with 16 bases between. The DNA of the CDR3 is TGTGCCAGCGCCATGACATTGGGTCCCTACGAGCAGTACTTC. It translates to CASAMTLGPYEQYF.

A remark on this clonotype: Just one base apart from a much larger clone, this may be a read error. The chain is built from TRBV7-8 and TRBJ2-7; D remains ambiguous. Per the germline V gene, CDR1 is SGHVS and CDR2 is FQNEAQ. This CDR3 contains 16 residues. DNA for the CDR3: TGTGCCGGCAGCTTAGATTCCGCGGTTAGCTCCTACGAGCAGTACTTC. It translates to CAGSLDSAVSSYEQYF.